These T cell receptor beta chains were read from a single sample in a study of cytomegalovirus exposure and HLA in healthy donors. Only in-frame clones appear in the TCRdb table, and some are missing; sequencing was by immunoSEQ multiplex PCR. The sample holds some 150,000 clones, about 84% seen once. Sequenced input: PBMCs. All receptors come from a male donor in good health and CMV-seronegative. Each CDR3 is given with its conserved first and last residue. A D gene is named only where the DNA matches it firmly. Rows may omit the clone size; those that give it use once, few, many or a size class.

V	size	D	J	DNA	CDR3
TRBV27	few	TRBD2	TRBJ2-5	TGTGCCAGCAGTGGTAAGGCCGGCCTAGCGGACCAAGAGACCCAGTACTTC	CASSGKAGLADQETQYF
TRBV2	few	NA	TRBJ2-3	TGTGCCAGCAGCTCCGGGACTTTACTTTCCACAGATACGCAGTATTTT	CASSSGTLLSTDTQYF
TRBV7-2	NA	TRBD1	TRBJ1-1	TGTGCCAGCAGCTTTACCACAGGGGTAACTGAAGCTTTCTTT	CASSFTTGVTEAFF
TRBV7-9	NA	NA	TRBJ1-2	TGTGCCAGCAGCGTCGGGACTATGAAGGGCTACACCTTC	CASSVGTMKGYTF
TRBV4-2	NA	NA	TRBJ1-4	TGTGCCAGCAGCCTAGACAGAACAACTAATGAAAAACTGTTTTTT	CASSLDRTTNEKLFF
TRBV6-1	NA	NA	TRBJ1-1	TGTGCCAGCAGTCGAGCCGAACCAATTCTCACTGAAGCTTTCTTT	CASSRAEPILTEAFF
TRBV6-4	few	TRBD2	TRBJ2-3	TGTGCCAGCAGTGAGTCTAGCGGGGGGGCGACAGATACGCAGTATTTT	CASSESSGGATDTQYF
TRBV2	NA	TRBD1	TRBJ2-7	TGTGCCAGCAGCGACCAAGTGAGGGGGCCCCCTAGGGAGCAGTACTTC	CASSDQVRGPPREQYF
TRBV2	NA	TRBD1	TRBJ1-1	TGTGCCAGCGCCGAGGCGGGGACAGGAGACACTGAAGCTTTCTTT	CASAEAGTGDTEAFF
TRBV4-1	NA	TRBD2	TRBJ2-3	TGCGCCAGCAGCCAACTTAGCGGGGGAACAGATACGCAGTATTTT	CASSQLSGGTDTQYF
TRBV2	NA	NA	TRBJ2-7	TGTGCCAGCCCCGCCGGGAACCCAAACGAGCAGTACTTC	CASPAGNPNEQYF
TRBV9	NA	TRBD1	TRBJ1-1	TGTGCCAGCAGCGGACAGGGGGCTCTGAACACTGAAGCTTTCTTT	CASSGQGALNTEAFF
TRBV28	NA	TRBD1	TRBJ1-5	TGTGCCAGCGGTGCAGGGGGTTTCGATCAGCCCCAGCATTTT	CASGAGGFDQPQHF
TRBV7-2	NA	NA	TRBJ1-6	TGTGCCAGCAGCCCCTGGGGGGTGGGGGTTAATTCACCCCTCCACTTT	CASSPWGVGVNSPLHF
TRBV21-1	NA	NA	TRBJ2-7	TGTGCCAGCAGCAAAGTAACCGGTTTAATGGGAGTGAGTTCCGAGCAGTACTTC	CASSKVTGLMGVSSEQYF
TRBV5-1	NA	NA	TRBJ1-1	TGCGCCAGCAGCCCCGAGGGTACAGGGATCAACACTGAAGCTTTCTTT	CASSPEGTGINTEAFF
TRBV7-3	NA	TRBD2	TRBJ2-3	TGTGCCAGCAGCCTGACTAGCGCCACAGATACGCAGTATTTT	CASSLTSATDTQYF
TRBV15	few	NA	TRBJ1-1	TGTGCCACCAGCAGAGCAATGCGGAGGACTGAAGCTTTCTTT	CATSRAMRRTEAFF
TRBV4-1	NA	TRBD2	TRBJ2-1	TGCGCCAGCAGCCGGAACGGACTAGCGGGAGGGGACAATGAGCAGTTCTTC	CASSRNGLAGGDNEQFF
TRBV7-8	once	NA	TRBJ2-5	TGTGCCAGCAGCTTTACCGAGTACCGCCAAGAGACCCAGTACTTC	CASSFTEYRQETQYF